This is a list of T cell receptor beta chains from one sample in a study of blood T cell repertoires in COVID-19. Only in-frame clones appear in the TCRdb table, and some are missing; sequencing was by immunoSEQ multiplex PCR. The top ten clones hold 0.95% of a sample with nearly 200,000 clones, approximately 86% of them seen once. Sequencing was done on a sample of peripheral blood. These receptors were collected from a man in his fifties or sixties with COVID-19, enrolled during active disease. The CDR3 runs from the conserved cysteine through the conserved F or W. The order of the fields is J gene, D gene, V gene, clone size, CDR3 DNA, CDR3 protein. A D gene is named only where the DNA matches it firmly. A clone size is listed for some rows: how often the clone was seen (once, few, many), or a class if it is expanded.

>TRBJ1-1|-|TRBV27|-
TGTGCCAGCAGTCTCCGGGGGACCACTGAAGCTTTCTTT
CASSLRGTTEAFF
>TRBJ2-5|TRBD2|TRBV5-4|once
TGTGCCAGCAGCTTGGTGTCGGGGGGGGAAGAGACCCAGTACTTC
CASSLVSGGEETQYF
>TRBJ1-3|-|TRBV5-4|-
TGTGCCAGCAGCCGGAGGGGAGGAGCAGGAAACACCATATATTTT
CASSRRGGAGNTIYF
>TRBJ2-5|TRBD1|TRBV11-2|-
TGTGCCAGCAGCCGACTGGACAGGGAAGAGACCCAGTACTTC
CASSRLDREETQYF
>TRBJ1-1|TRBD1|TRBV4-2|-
TGTGCCAGCAGCAACCGGGACAGGGCCGGTACTGAAGCTTTCTTT
CASSNRDRAGTEAFF
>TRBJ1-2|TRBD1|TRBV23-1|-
TGCGCCAGCAGTCAAGGACAGGCCATCTATGGCTACACCTTC
CASSQGQAIYGYTF
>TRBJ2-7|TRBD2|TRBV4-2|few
TGTGCCAGCAGCCAGTTAGCGGGAAGCTCCTACGAGCAGTACTTC
CASSQLAGSSYEQYF
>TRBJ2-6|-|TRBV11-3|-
TGTGCCAGCAGCAGACGAACAGGGTCTGGGGCCAACGTCCTGACTTTC
CASSRRTGSGANVLTF
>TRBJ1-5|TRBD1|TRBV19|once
TGTGCCAGTAACGGACAGGGGAAGCAGCCCCAGCATTTT
CASNGQGKQPQHF
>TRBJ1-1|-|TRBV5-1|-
TGCGCCAGCAGGGCATCAACGAACACTGAAGCTTTCTTT
CASRASTNTEAFF
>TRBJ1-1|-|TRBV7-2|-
TGTGCCAGCAGCTTGGCGGGCTTGAGGGGGGGCCGCGGCACTGAAGCTTTCTTT
CASSLAGLRGGRGTEAFF
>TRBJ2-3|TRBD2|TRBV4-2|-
TGTGCCAGCAGCCAAGAGCTAGCGGGAAACACAGATACGCAGTATTTT
CASSQELAGNTDTQYF
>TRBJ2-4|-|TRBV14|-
TGTGCCAGCACCCTCTCAGGGGCCAAAAACATTCAGTACTTC
CASTLSGAKNIQYF
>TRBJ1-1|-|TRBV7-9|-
TGTGCCAGCAGCTCAAATACGGGACACAAGAACACTGAAGCTTTCTTT
CASSSNTGHKNTEAFF
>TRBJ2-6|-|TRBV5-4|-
TGTGCCAGCAGCTTGTTGGGGGGGCGGTCGCTAGGGGCCAACGTCCTGACTTTC
CASSLLGGRSLGANVLTF
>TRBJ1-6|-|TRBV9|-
TGTGCCAGCAGCGTAGGTCAGGGCTATAATTCACCCCTCCACTTT
CASSVGQGYNSPLHF